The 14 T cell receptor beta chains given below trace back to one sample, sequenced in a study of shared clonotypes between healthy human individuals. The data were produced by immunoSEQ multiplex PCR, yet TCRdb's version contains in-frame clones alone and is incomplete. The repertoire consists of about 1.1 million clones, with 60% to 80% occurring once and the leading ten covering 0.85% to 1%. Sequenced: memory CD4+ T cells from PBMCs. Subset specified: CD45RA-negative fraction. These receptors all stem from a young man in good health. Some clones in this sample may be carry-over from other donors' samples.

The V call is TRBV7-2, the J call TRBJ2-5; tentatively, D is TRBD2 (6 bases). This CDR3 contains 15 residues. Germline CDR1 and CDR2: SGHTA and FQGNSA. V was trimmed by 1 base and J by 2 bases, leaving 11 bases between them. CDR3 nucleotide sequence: TGTGCCAGCAGCTTAGGGGGGGTACTACAAGAGACCCAGTACTTC. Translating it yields CASSLGGVLQETQYF.

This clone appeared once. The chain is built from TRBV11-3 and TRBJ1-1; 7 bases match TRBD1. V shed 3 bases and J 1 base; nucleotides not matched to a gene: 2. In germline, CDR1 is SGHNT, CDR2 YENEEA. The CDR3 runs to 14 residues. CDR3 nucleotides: TGTGCCAGCAGCTTCGGACAGGCGAACACTGAAGCTTTCTTT. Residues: CASSFGQANTEAFF.

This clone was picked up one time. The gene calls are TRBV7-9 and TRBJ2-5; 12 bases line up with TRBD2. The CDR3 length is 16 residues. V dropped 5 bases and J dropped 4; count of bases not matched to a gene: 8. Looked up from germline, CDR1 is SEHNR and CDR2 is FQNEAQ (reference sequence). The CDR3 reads CASSQPSGRAVETQYF. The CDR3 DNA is TGTGCCAGCAGCCAGCCTAGCGGGAGGGCCGTAGAGACCCAGTACTTC.

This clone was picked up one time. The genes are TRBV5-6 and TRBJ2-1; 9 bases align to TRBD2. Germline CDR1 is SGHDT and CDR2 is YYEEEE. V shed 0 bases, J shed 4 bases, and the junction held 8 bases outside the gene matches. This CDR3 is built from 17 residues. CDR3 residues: CASSLAPLAGDYNEQFF. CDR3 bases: TGTGCCAGCAGCTTGGCTCCATTAGCGGGAGATTACAATGAGCAGTTCTTC.

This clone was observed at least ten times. The CDR3 nucleotides are TGTGCCAGCAGGTCCCTCAGGGGCCCCAATCAGCCCCAGCATTTT. It yields the protein CASRSLRGPNQPQHF. The chain joins TRBV6-5 to TRBJ1-5, with D possibly being TRBD1 (6 bases). This CDR3 is built from 15 residues. V was trimmed by 6 bases and J by 3 bases, leaving 15 bases between them. Germline V gives CDR1 MNHEY, CDR2 SVGAGI.

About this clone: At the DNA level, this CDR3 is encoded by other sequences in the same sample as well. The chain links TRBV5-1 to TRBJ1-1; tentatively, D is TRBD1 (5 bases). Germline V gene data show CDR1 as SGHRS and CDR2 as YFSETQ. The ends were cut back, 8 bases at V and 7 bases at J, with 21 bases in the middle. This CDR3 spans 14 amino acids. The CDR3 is CASRPGGVNYEAFF. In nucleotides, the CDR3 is TGCGCCAGTAGACCCGGGGGGGTAAACTATGAAGCTTTCTTT.

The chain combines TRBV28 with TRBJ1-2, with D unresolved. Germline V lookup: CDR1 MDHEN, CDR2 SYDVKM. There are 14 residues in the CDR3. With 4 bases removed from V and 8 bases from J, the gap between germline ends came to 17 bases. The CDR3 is CASSSTPALRGYTF. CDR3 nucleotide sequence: TGTGCCAGCAGTTCTACCCCGGCACTCCGGGGCTACACCTTC.

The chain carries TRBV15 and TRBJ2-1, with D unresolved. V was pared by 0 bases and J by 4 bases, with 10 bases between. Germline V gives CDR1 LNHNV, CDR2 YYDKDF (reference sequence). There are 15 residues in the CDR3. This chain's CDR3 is CATSRDAAVYNEQFF. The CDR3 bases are TGTGCCACCAGCAGAGATGCGGCGGTTTACAATGAGCAGTTCTTC. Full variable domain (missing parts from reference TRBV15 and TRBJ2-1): DAMVIQNPRYQVTQFGKPVTLSCSQTLNHNVMYWYQQKSSQAPKLLFHYYDKDFNNEADTPDNFQSRRPNTSFCFLDIRSPGLGDTAMYLCATSRDAAVYNEQFFGPGTRLTVL.

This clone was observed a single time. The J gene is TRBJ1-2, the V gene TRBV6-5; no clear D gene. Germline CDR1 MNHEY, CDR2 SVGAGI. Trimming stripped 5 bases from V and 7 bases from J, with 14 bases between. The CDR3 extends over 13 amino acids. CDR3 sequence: CASSRSKEAGYTF. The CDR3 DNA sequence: TGTGCCAGCAGTCGATCCAAAGAGGCTGGCTACACCTTC.

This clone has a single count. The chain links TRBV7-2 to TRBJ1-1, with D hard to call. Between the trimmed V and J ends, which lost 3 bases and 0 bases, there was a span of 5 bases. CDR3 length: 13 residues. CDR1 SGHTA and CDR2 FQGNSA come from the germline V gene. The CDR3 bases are TGTGCCAGCAGCTTTGCCTTGAACACTGAAGCTTTCTTT. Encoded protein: CASSFALNTEAFF.

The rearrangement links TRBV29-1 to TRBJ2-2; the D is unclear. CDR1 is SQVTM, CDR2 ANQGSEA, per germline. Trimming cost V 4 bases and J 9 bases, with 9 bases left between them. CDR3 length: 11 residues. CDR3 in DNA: TGCAGCGTTGTGCTTGACCGGGAGCTGTTTTTT. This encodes CSVVLDRELFF.

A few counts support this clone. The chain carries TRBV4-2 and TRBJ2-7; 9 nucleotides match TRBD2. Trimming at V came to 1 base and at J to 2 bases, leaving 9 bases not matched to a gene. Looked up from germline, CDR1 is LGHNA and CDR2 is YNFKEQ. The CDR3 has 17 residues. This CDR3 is CASSQGPGAGGTYEQYF. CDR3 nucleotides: TGTGCCAGCAGCCAAGGACCGGGGGCGGGAGGGACCTACGAGCAGTACTTC.

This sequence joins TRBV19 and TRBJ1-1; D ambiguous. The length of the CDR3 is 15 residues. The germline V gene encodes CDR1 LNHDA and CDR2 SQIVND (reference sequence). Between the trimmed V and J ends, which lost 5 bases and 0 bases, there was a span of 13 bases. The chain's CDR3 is CASSPRAILNTEAFF. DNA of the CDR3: TGTGCCAGTAGTCCCCGAGCCATCCTGAACACTGAAGCTTTCTTT. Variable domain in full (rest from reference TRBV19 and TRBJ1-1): DGGITQSPKYLFRKEGQNVTLSCEQNLNHDAMYWYRQDPGQGLRLIYYSQIVNDFQKGDIAEGYSVSREKKESFPLTVTSAQKNPTAFYLCASSPRAILNTEAFFGQGTRLTVV.

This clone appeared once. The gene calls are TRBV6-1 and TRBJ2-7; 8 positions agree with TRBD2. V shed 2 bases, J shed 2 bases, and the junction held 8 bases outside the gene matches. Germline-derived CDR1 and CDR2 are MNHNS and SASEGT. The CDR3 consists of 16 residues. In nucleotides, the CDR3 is TGTGCCAGCAGTGAACCCGCTCGGGAGGGGGCCTACGAGCAGTACTTC. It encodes CASSEPAREGAYEQYF.